This T cell receptor beta chain was identified during a study of blood T cell repertoires in COVID-19. Study overall: COVID-19 samples collected from the United States, Italy and Spain covered acute and convalescent phases. T cells, B-cell-depleted T cells, or PBMCs provided the cDNA or gDNA that served as material.

Trimming left V 1 base short and J 4 bases short, with 14 bases between. From germline, CDR1 is SGHRS and CDR2 YFSETQ. This CDR3 comprises 15 residues. In the original analysis: Amplification with reference gene primers provided the estimates of nucleated cell counts. Profiled with immunoSEQ multiplex PCR; TCRdb holds only in-frame clones, not every one. V, J and clone size were drawn from that table, and D and trimming were deduced from the DNA. This table has under 150,000 clones, 80% appearing once. This TCR was sampled from a man aged 55 to 70 with active or convalescent COVID-19. This chain connects TRBV5-1 to TRBJ2-5; maybe TRBD1 (6 bases). Sequenced: peripheral blood. CDR3 DNA: TGCGCCAGCAGCTTGCAGGGGCATGTCGGAGAGACCCAGTACTTC. It translates to CASSLQGHVGETQYF.